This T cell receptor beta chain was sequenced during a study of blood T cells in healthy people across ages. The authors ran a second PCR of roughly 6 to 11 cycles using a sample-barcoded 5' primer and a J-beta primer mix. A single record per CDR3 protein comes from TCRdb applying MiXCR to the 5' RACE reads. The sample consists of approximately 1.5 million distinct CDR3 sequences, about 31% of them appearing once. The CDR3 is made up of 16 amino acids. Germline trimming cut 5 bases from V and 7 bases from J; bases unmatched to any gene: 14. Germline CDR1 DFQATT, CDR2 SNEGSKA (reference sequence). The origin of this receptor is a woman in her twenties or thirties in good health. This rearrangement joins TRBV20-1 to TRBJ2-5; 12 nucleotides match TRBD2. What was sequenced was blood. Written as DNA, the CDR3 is TGCAGTGCTCCTAGCGGGGGGGCCTACAGGGGGCTGACCCAGTACTTC. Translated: CSAPSGGAYRGLTQYF.